The T cell receptor beta chain described here comes from a study of PD-L1 blockade in urothelial cancer. Across the study: Blood analysis was done at 3 weeks (second dose) and 6 weeks after treatment began.

The CDR3 has 16 amino acids. In germline, CDR1 is LNHDA, CDR2 SQIVND (reference sequence). Trimming stripped 7 bases from V and 1 base from J, with 18 bases between. Clones were sequenced by immunoSEQ multiplex PCR, and TCRdb holds only the in-frame ones, with some missing. The sample shows some 45,000 clones, about 91% of them seen only once. V usage is TRBV19 and J usage is TRBJ2-3; perhaps TRBD1 as D (6 bases). The material sequenced was PBMCs, taken around atezolizumab (anti-PD-L1) treatment. The sequence was obtained from a man of 80 years or more with urothelial cancer. CDR3 sequence reads: CASTLNYRVGTDTQYF. The CDR3 DNA sequence: TGTGCCAGTACCCTGAATTACAGGGTGGGCACAGATACGCAGTATTTT.